The 3 T cell receptor beta chains reported below all come from one sample, sequenced in a study of T cell responses to AZD1222 COVID-19 vaccine. Assay: immunoSEQ multiplex PCR; the TCRdb copy retains only in-frame clones and omits some. The sample lists some 200,000 clones; over 85% were seen once. The specimen was peripheral blood, collected 28 days after the second AZD1222 dose. These receptors all come from an adult who received the AZD1222 COVID-19 vaccine.

The rearrangement uses TRBV5-1 and TRBJ1-1, with TRBD1 as a possible D gene (6 bases). Germline CDR1 reads SGHRS; CDR2 reads YFSETQ. The CDR3 totals 15 residues. Trimming took 3 bases from V and 0 from J, leaving 12 bases between them. This CDR3 is CASSSGATMNTEAFF. DNA of the CDR3: TGCGCCAGCAGCTCAGGGGCCACAATGAACACTGAAGCTTTCTTT.

This rearrangement joins TRBV5-1 to TRBJ2-3; D ambiguous. CDR1 is SGHRS and CDR2 is YFSETQ in the germline V gene. The V end was cut by 2 bases, the J end by 2 bases, with 15 bases between. This CDR3 has 16 amino acids. The CDR3 loop reads CASSFGLDGFTDTQYF. For the CDR3, the DNA is TGCGCCAGCAGCTTTGGATTGGATGGGTTCACAGATACGCAGTATTTT.

The genes are TRBV11-2 and TRBJ1-6; D uncertain. From germline, CDR1 is SGHAT and CDR2 FQNNGV. Trimming took off 7 bases at V and 12 bases at J, with 10 bases between the two ends. This CDR3 has 11 amino acids. The DNA of the CDR3 is TGTGCCAGCACAAATCGGGTACCCCTCCACTTT. This sequence encodes CASTNRVPLHF.